The 3 T cell receptor beta chains reported below all come from one sample, sequenced in a study of metastatic and nonmetastatic thyroid tumors. Using MiXCR, TCRdb reanalyzed the PCR reads. The sample contains around 50,000 clones, almost 30% of which appear only once. No patient had received any treatment before thyroid surgery. The material sequenced was blood. The receptors stem from a female donor with papillary thyroid cancer or a benign thyroid nodule (not recorded which). Some clones in this sample may be carry-over from other donors' samples.

This clone was seen only a few times. The chain is built from TRBV19 and TRBJ2-5, with D tentatively TRBD2 (6 bases). V dropped 7 bases and J dropped 5 bases, with 20 bases sitting between them. CDR1 and CDR2 (germline): LNHDA, SQIVND (reference sequence). This CDR3 contains 15 residues. The CDR3 nucleotides read TGTGCCAGTACGATTGGTGGGGGGACGGGCGAGACCCAGTACTTC. As protein: CASTIGGGTGETQYF.

This clone was observed a handful of times. Germline and junction disagree at one end, which may indicate a read error. The rearrangement joins TRBV10-3 to TRBJ2-3; 11 nucleotides agree with TRBD2. This CDR3 contains 16 residues. CDR1 and CDR2 from the germline V gene are ENHRY and SYGVKD. CDR3: CASSSQTSGIADTQYF. For the CDR3, the DNA is TGTGCCAGCAGTTCCCAGACTAGCGGGATAGCAGATACGCAGTATTTT.

The sample holds a few counts of this clone. The chain joins TRBV20-1 to TRBJ2-1; D not certain. The CDR3 loop spans 16 amino acids. Germline-derived CDR1 and CDR2 are DFQATT and SNEGSKA (reference sequence). V was pared by 3 bases and J by 0 bases, with 15 bases between. The CDR3 spells CSASSHFLSSYNEQFF. The CDR3 DNA reads as TGCAGTGCTAGTAGTCATTTCTTGAGCTCCTACAATGAGCAGTTCTTC.